One sample yielded the 9 T cell receptor beta chains listed below, sequenced in a study of CD8 T cells in ankylosing spondylitis. MiXCR, run by TCRdb on the 5' RACE reads, gives a single entry per CDR3 protein. The data show 150,000 to 200,000 distinct CDR3 sequences, 30% to 40% seen once. Sequenced input: synovial fluid, either unsorted or a sorted T cell fraction (not recorded which). Receptors originate from a male donor with ankylosing spondylitis.

This clonotype has a count of ten or more. The rearrangement joins TRBV24-1 to TRBJ2-1; no definite D call. V lost 3 bases and J 7 bases, leaving 9 bases between the germline ends. This CDR3 is 13 amino acids long. The germline V gene encodes CDR1 KGHDR and CDR2 SFDVKD. The CDR3 bases are TGTGCCACCAGTGATCCCCCGCGGAATGAGCAGTTCTTC. The encoded protein is CATSDPPRNEQFF.

The chain links TRBV6-1 to TRBJ2-1; D is unresolved. The CDR3 consists of 12 residues. V lost 4 bases and J lost 4, with 5 bases in between. CDR1 and CDR2 from the germline V gene are MNHNS and SASEGT. The CDR3 nucleotides are TGTGCCAGCAGTGGGAGTTACAATGAGCAGTTCTTC. It is translated as CASSGSYNEQFF.

This clonotype showed up many times. The chain uses TRBV20-1 and TRBJ1-1; D remains unclear. This CDR3 is 18 amino acids long. Per germline, CDR1 DFQATT and CDR2 SNEGSKA (reference sequence). Trimming took off 5 bases at V and 0 bases at J, with 25 bases between the two ends. The chain's CDR3 is CSAPAQHPQISMNTEAFF. The CDR3 nucleotides read TGCAGTGCTCCGGCCCAACATCCGCAAATCTCCATGAACACTGAAGCTTTCTTT.

The CDR3 sequence: CASTSGPYNEQFF. The CDR3 DNA sequence: TGTGCCAGCACGAGCGGACCCTACAATGAGCAGTTCTTC. This chain uses TRBV6-2 or TRBV6-3 with TRBJ2-1, with D tentatively TRBD2 (5 bases). The germline V and J ends were trimmed by 7 bases and 2 bases, with 9 bases remaining between them. Germline V lookup: CDR1 MNHEY, CDR2 SVGEGT. The CDR3 loop spans 13 amino acids.

The chain has TRBV7-9 and TRBJ2-3, with 9 bases that match TRBD2. Germline V gives CDR1 SEHNR, CDR2 FQNEAQ (reference sequence). J gave up 1 base and V 2 bases, and 4 bases lay outside the gene matches. This CDR3 is built from 16 residues. As DNA, the CDR3 is TGTGCCAGCAGCTTATCCATAGCGGGAGGCACAGATACGCAGTATTTT. This translates into CASSLSIAGGTDTQYF. The full variable domain, completed using reference TRBV7-9 and TRBJ2-3, is DTGVSQNPRHKITKRGQNVTFRCDPISEHNRLYWYRQTLGQGPEFLTYFQNEAQLEKSRLLSDRFSAERPKGSFSTLEIQRTEQGDSAMYLCASSLSIAGGTDTQYFGPGTRLTVL.

The chain joins TRBV10-3 to TRBJ2-3, with 12 bases matching TRBD2. The CDR3 runs to 14 residues. Germline V gene sequence: CDR1 ENHRY, CDR2 SYGVKD. The V segment lost 7 bases and the J segment 6 bases; nucleotides outside the gene matches: 5. The CDR3 loop is CAITSGRDGDTQYF. Here the CDR3 DNA reads TGTGCCATCACTAGCGGGAGGGATGGTGATACGCAGTATTTT.

The CDR3 nucleotides are TGTGCCAGCAGCCCTCAGGGACTAGCGGAAACAGATACGCAGTATTTT. Amino acid sequence: CASSPQGLAETDTQYF. This chain uses TRBV5-6 with TRBJ2-3; 11 nucleotides line up with TRBD2. The CDR3 consists of 16 residues. V dropped 4 bases and J dropped 3; count of bases not matched to a gene: 7. Germline-derived CDR1 and CDR2 are SGHDT and YYEEEE.

This clonotype was recorded at least ten times. The gene calls are TRBV7-9 and TRBJ1-4; 10 positions match TRBD1. CDR3 size: 15 residues. CDR1 and CDR2 (germline): SEHNR, FQNEAQ (reference sequence). The trim removed 5 bases at V and 6 bases at J, leaving 6 bases unmatched. This CDR3 is CASSIRQGAYEKLFF. The CDR3 DNA sequence: TGTGCCAGCAGCATCCGACAGGGGGCCTATGAAAAACTGTTTTTT.

This chain links TRBV2 with TRBJ1-1, with D perhaps TRBD1 (6 bases). Germline-derived CDR1 and CDR2 are SNHLY and FYNNEI. The CDR3 has 15 residues. The ends were cut back, 5 bases at V and 8 bases at J, with 21 bases in the middle. The CDR3: CASSQLDAGVAEAFF. CDR3 sequence (DNA): TGTGCCAGCAGTCAGCTAGATGCAGGGGTGGCAGAAGCTTTCTTT.